This T cell receptor (beta chain) was identified in a study of T cell repertoires in cytomegalovirus infection. From the reads, TCRdb called clonotypes with MiXCR, one entry per CDR3 protein. Of under 850,000 distinct CDR3 sequences in the sample, roughly 30% are singletons; the top ten hold about 18%. Germline CDR1 and CDR2: MDHEN and SYDVKM. Trimming took 0 bases from V and 4 from J; bases not matched to a gene: 13. The CDR3 loop spans 19 amino acids. This clonotype has a handful of counts. The antigen is not known. This sequence was found in a human donor in good health (CMV status not recorded). Some clones in this sample may be carry-over from other donors' samples. The material was cultured PBMCs, obtained from culture after CMV antigen stimulation. The V and J genes are TRBV28 and TRBJ1-5, with 9 bases that match TRBD1. Here the CDR3 DNA reads TGTGCCAGCAGTTTATGCTCAACCTGCGGGGACAGGGCAAATCAGCCCCAGCATTTT. Translated, it gives CASSLCSTCGDRANQPQHF.